A selection of T cell receptor beta chains follows, all from one sample in a study of T cell repertoires in cytomegalovirus infection. TCRdb recomputed calls from the reads with MiXCR, one row per CDR3 protein. Found here are about 890,000 distinct CDR3 sequences, more than 25% of them singletons; the top ten hold over 12%. Their antigen targets remain unknown. The material sequenced was cultured CD8+ T cells from PBMCs, taken from culture after CMV antigen stimulation. These TCRs come from a human donor in good health (CMV status not recorded). Some clones in this sample may be carry-over from other donors' samples. The CDR3 runs from the conserved cysteine through the conserved F or W. D genes are given only for firm matches. The size of a clone is reported for some rows only, either as once, few or many, or as a class for expanded clones.

d_call: TRBD1; j_call: TRBJ2-7; v_call: TRBV7-2; clone_size: many; cdr3_nt: TGTGCCAGCAGCCCTCCAGGGGGCGTCGGCTCCTACGAGCAGTACTTC; cdr3_aa: CASSPPGGVGSYEQYF
d_call: .; j_call: TRBJ1-4; v_call: TRBV7-9; clone_size: .; cdr3_nt: TGTGCCAGCAGCCCCGCCGGATCGGTCAGGGTGGAAAAACTGTTTTTT; cdr3_aa: CASSPAGSVRVEKLFF
d_call: .; j_call: TRBJ1-3; v_call: TRBV6-5; clone_size: many; cdr3_nt: TGTGCCAGCAGCTACGGAAACACCATATATTTT; cdr3_aa: CASSYGNTIYF
d_call: .; j_call: TRBJ1-2; v_call: TRBV6-5; clone_size: once; cdr3_nt: TGTGCCAGCAGTTACTGGGACGGTCGGGGTGGGGACTATGGCTACACCTTC; cdr3_aa: CASSYWDGRGGDYGYTF
d_call: .; j_call: TRBJ1-5; v_call: TRBV25-1; clone_size: few; cdr3_nt: TGTGCCAGCAGACAAAACGACGGGCGAGGGCCCCAGCATTTT; cdr3_aa: CASRQNDGRGPQHF
d_call: .; j_call: TRBJ2-3; v_call: TRBV2; clone_size: many; cdr3_nt: TGTGCCAGCATCCCGCAGGGGAGGAGAGATACGCAGTATTTT; cdr3_aa: CASIPQGRRDTQYF
d_call: .; j_call: TRBJ2-1; v_call: TRBV7-7; clone_size: .; cdr3_nt: TGTGCTAGCAGCCCAATTGGGGCCACGCTCTCCTACAATGAGCAGTTCTTC; cdr3_aa: CASSPIGATLSYNEQFF
d_call: TRBD2; j_call: TRBJ2-7; v_call: TRBV4-3; clone_size: few; cdr3_nt: TGCGCCAGCAGCCAAAGAGCGGGGCAAACCTACGAGCAGTACTTC; cdr3_aa: CASSQRAGQTYEQYF
d_call: .; j_call: TRBJ1-1; v_call: TRBV12-3/TRBV12-4; clone_size: .; cdr3_nt: TGTGCCAGCAGCCTGGGACGCATCTGGGGCACTGAAGCTTTCTTT; cdr3_aa: CASSLGRIWGTEAFF
d_call: .; j_call: TRBJ2-1; v_call: TRBV12-3/TRBV12-4; clone_size: .; cdr3_nt: TGTGCCAGCAGCCCTAAGGGCCCCAATGAGCAGTTCTTC; cdr3_aa: CASSPKGPNEQFF
d_call: TRBD1; j_call: TRBJ1-1; v_call: TRBV6-5; clone_size: once; cdr3_nt: TGTGCCAGCAGAAACCGACAGGGGAACACTGAAGCTTTCTTT; cdr3_aa: CASRNRQGNTEAFF
d_call: .; j_call: TRBJ1-2; v_call: TRBV28; clone_size: .; cdr3_nt: TGTGCCAGCGAGAGGGCAGCTAACTATGGCTACACCTTC; cdr3_aa: CASERAANYGYTF
d_call: TRBD2; j_call: TRBJ2-3; v_call: TRBV20-1; clone_size: .; cdr3_nt: TGCAGTGCCTACCCCCGCGGGGGGGCCCCAGATACGCAGTATTTT; cdr3_aa: CSAYPRGGAPDTQYF
d_call: TRBD1; j_call: TRBJ1-2; v_call: TRBV27; clone_size: .; cdr3_nt: TGTGCCAGCAGTCCCACCCCGACAGGGGGTATCGCTGGCTACACCTTC; cdr3_aa: CASSPTPTGGIAGYTF
d_call: TRBD1; j_call: TRBJ2-7; v_call: TRBV18; clone_size: once; cdr3_nt: TGTGCCAGCTCACCCCAGGACAGGGTTACCTACGAGCAGTACTTC; cdr3_aa: CASSPQDRVTYEQYF
d_call: .; j_call: TRBJ1-1; v_call: TRBV7-2; clone_size: many; cdr3_nt: TGTGCCAGCAGCTTAGAGAGGGTGATGATGAACACTGAAGCTTTCTTT; cdr3_aa: CASSLERVMMNTEAFF
d_call: TRBD1; j_call: TRBJ1-2; v_call: TRBV7-2; clone_size: many; cdr3_nt: TGTGCCAGCAGCTTAGGCAGGGGGCCCTATGGCTACACCTTC; cdr3_aa: CASSLGRGPYGYTF
d_call: TRBD2; j_call: TRBJ2-2; v_call: TRBV12-3/TRBV12-4; clone_size: many; cdr3_nt: TGTGCCAGCAGTCCAGCGGGGTTTAACACCGGGGAGCTGTTTTTT; cdr3_aa: CASSPAGFNTGELFF